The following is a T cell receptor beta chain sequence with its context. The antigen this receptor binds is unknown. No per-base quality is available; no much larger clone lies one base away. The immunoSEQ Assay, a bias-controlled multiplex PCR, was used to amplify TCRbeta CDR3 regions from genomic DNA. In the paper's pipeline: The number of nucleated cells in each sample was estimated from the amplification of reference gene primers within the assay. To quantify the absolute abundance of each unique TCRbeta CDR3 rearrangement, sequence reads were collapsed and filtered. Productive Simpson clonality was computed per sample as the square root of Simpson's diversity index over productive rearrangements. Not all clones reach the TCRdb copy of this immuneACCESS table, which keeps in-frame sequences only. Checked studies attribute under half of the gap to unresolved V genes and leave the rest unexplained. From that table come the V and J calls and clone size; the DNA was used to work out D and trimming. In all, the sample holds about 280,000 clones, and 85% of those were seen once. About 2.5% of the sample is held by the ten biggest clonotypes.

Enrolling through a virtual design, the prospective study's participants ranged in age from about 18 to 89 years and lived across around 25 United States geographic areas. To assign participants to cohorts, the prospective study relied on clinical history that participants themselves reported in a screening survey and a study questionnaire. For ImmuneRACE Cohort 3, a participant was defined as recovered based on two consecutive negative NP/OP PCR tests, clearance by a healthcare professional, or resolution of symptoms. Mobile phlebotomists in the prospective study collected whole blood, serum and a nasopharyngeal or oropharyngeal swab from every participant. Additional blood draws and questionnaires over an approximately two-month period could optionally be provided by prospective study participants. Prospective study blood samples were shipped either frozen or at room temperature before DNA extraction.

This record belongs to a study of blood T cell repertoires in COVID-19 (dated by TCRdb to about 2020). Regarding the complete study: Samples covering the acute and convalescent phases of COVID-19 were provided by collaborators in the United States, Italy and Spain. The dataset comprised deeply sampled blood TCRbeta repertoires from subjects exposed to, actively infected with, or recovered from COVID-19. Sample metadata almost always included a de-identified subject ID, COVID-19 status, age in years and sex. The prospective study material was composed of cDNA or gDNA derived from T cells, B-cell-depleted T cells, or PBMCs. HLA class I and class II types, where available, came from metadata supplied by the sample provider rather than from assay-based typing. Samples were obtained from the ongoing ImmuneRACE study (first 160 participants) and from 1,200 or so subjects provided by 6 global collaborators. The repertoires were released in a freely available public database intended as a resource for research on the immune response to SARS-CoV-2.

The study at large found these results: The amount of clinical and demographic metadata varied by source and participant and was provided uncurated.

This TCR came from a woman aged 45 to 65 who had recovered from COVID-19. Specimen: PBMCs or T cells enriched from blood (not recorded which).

The CDR3 amino acid sequence is: CASSSPGTGGYNEQFF. The nucleotide sequence reads as follows: TGTGCCAGCAGCTCCCCTGGGACAGGGGGCTACAATGAGCAGTTCTTC. Here the chain combines TRBV7-8 and TRBJ2-1, and 11 junctional nucleotides match TRBD1. The CDR3 runs 16 residues from the cysteine to the phenylalanine. Only the CDR3 region is kept as DNA, spanning 48 bases read in frame from base 1. According to the germline V gene, CDR1 reads SGHVS and CDR2 reads FQNEAQ. From V the trimming removes 4 bases and from J it removes 3 bases, while the gene matches leave 5 bases of the junction unaccounted for.